These 30 T cell receptor beta chains came from one sample sequenced in a study of T cell clonotyping in hematopoietic cell transplantation. Using immunoSEQ multiplex PCR, the repertoire was profiled, and TCRdb retains in-frame clones only, with some absent. This sample carries approximately 30,000 clones, approximately 86% of them seen once, and the ten largest clones take over 1.5%. Time point denoted: recipient sample about 28 days before transplant, after cytoreduction. The specimen was peripheral blood mononuclear cells, collected before stem cell transplant. The source of these receptors is a man aged 35 to 55 with acute myeloid leukemia. Some clones in this sample may be carry-over from other donors' samples.

By frequency in the sample, this clone is medium-sized. The genes are TRBV13 and TRBJ2-3; TRBD2 matches 12 bases. CDR3 length equals 16 residues. Unmatched junction bases numbered 4, after V lost 4 bases and J lost 2 bases. CDR1 and CDR2 from the germline V gene are PRHDT and FYEKMQ (reference sequence). CDR3 nucleotides: TGTGCCAGCAGCTCGTCTAGCGGGGGGGCCACAGATACGCAGTATTTT. Translation gives CASSSSSGGATDTQYF.

J is TRBJ1-5 and V is TRBV2, with D unresolved. The CDR3 extends over 8 amino acids. Germline V CDR1 and CDR2: SNHLY, FYNNEI. V was cut by 6 bases and J by 9 bases, with 0 bases left in between. The chain's CDR3 is CASRPQHF. CDR3 bases: TGTGCCAGCAGGCCCCAGCATTTT.

This clone was detected once. CDR3 amino acids: CASGSGTRGETQYF. CDR3 coding DNA: TGTGCCAGCGGTTCCGGGACCAGAGGCGAGACCCAGTACTTC. This rearrangement joins TRBV6-1 to TRBJ2-5; D could derive from TRBD1 or TRBD2 (5 bases each). CDR3 length: 14 amino acids. The ends were cut back, 8 bases at V and 5 bases at J, with 18 bases in the middle. The germline gives CDR1 MNHNS, CDR2 SASEGT.

The V gene is TRBV23-1, the J gene TRBJ1-2; 7 bases agree with TRBD1. TRBV23-1 is annotated as an ORF whose role is uncertain. The junction had 7 bases not matched to a gene; V was cut back by 3 bases and J by 0 bases. CDR3 length: 16 amino acids. Written as DNA, the CDR3 is TGCGCCAGCAGTCAGCCAGACAGGGATACTAACTATGGCTACACCTTC. This sequence encodes CASSQPDRDTNYGYTF.

J is TRBJ2-7 and V is TRBV5-4; 11 bases fit TRBD2. The germline gives CDR1 SGHNT, CDR2 YYREEE (reference sequence). V shed 4 bases and J 4 bases; nucleotides not matched to a gene: 4. The length of the CDR3 is 14 residues. The DNA for the CDR3 is TGTGCCAGCAGCCCTGGGACTAGCGGATACGAGCAGTACTTC. Its protein is CASSPGTSGYEQYF.

The J gene is TRBJ2-1, the V gene TRBV27; 9 positions agree with TRBD1. Trimming took 6 bases from V and 11 from J; bases not matched to a gene: 17. CDR3 length: 16 residues. Germline CDR1 MNHEY, CDR2 SMNVEV (reference sequence). CDR3 bases: TGTGCCAGCAGGAGGGTAGGGACAGGGTATTCCCGTCAGCAGTTCTTC. It codes for CASRRVGTGYSRQQFF.

The V gene is TRBV29-1, the J gene TRBJ2-1, with TRBD2 identical over 11 bases. V shed 5 bases and J 4 bases; nucleotides not matched to a gene: 28. Germline V lookup: CDR1 SQVTM, CDR2 ANQGSEA. This CDR3 spans 22 amino acids. The chain's CDR3 is CSVKEGKPRLAGGMFHYNEQFF. CDR3 nucleotide sequence: TGCAGCGTTAAGGAGGGGAAGCCTAGATTAGCGGGAGGGATGTTCCATTACAATGAGCAGTTCTTC.

This clone was counted a single time. V is TRBV5-8 and J is TRBJ2-1; tentatively, D is TRBD2 (5 bases). The CDR3 runs 16 residues. The V and J ends lost 5 bases and 2 bases respectively, with 17 bases between them. Germline lookup yields CDR1 SGHTS and CDR2 YDEGEE. The CDR3 region is CASSKILAPTYNEQFF. CDR3 nucleotide sequence: TGTGCCAGCAGTAAAATTCTAGCTCCCACCTACAATGAGCAGTTCTTC.

The chain is built from TRBV14 and TRBJ1-1; possibly TRBD1 for D (5 bases). The CDR3 is 13 amino acids. Germline assignment: CDR1 SGHDN and CDR2 FVKESK. The V end lost 1 base, the J end lost 5 bases, and 8 bases lay between the germline ends. The CDR3 spells CASSQGRTTEAFF. The CDR3 coding sequence is TGTGCCAGCAGCCAAGGCCGGACAACTGAAGCTTTCTTT.

This sequence joins TRBV5-1 and TRBJ2-3; D unclear. CDR3 length equals 14 residues. V shed 6 bases and J shed 6 bases, with 17 bases lying between them. In germline, CDR1 is SGHRS, CDR2 YFSETQ. The CDR3 here is CASTVGVPPDTQYF. CDR3 nucleotide sequence: TGCGCCAGCACGGTTGGGGTTCCACCCGATACGCAGTATTTT.

The CDR3 DNA is TGTGCCAGCGCCCCCTGGGGTCCCACTGAAGCTTTCTTT. Translation gives CASAPWGPTEAFF. V is TRBV5-8 and J is TRBJ1-1; D ambiguous. This CDR3 has 13 amino acids. Germline assignment: CDR1 SGHTS and CDR2 YDEGEE. Between the trimmed V and J ends, which lost 7 bases and 4 bases, there was a span of 14 bases.

The chain carries TRBV7-9 and TRBJ2-5, with a tentative D call TRBD1 (6 bases). The CDR3 runs 14 residues. Germline V lookup: CDR1 SEHNR, CDR2 FQNEAQ (reference sequence). The V end lost 4 bases, the J end lost 4 bases, and 13 bases lay between the germline ends. The CDR3 is CASSYDTRGETQYF. DNA of the CDR3: TGTGCCAGCAGCTACGACACCAGGGGAGAGACCCAGTACTTC.

This clone was seen a single time. V gene TRBV30 combines with J gene TRBJ2-7; TRBD1 matches at 7 bases. The germline CDR1 and CDR2 sequences are GTSNPN and SVGIG (reference sequence). With 3 bases clipped from V and 0 bases from J, the junction kept 5 bases outside the gene matches. The CDR3 consists of 14 residues. This chain's CDR3 is CAWRGQGVSYEQYF. The CDR3 DNA reads as TGTGCCTGGAGGGGGCAGGGGGTCTCCTACGAGCAGTACTTC.

The chain employs TRBV9 and TRBJ2-2, with no clear D. The CDR3 runs 12 residues. Trimming cost V 6 bases and J 2 bases, with 5 bases left between them. The germline V gene encodes CDR1 SGDLS and CDR2 YYNGEE. In DNA, the CDR3 is TGTGCCAGCACCTACAACACCGGGGAGCTGTTTTTT. Translation: CASTYNTGELFF.

The chain combines TRBV5-4 with TRBJ2-2; possible D gene TRBD2, 6 bases. The CDR3 has 14 amino acids. V was trimmed by 3 bases and J by 3 bases, leaving 9 bases between them. Germline V gives CDR1 SGHNT, CDR2 YYREEE (reference sequence). CDR3 sequence (DNA): TGTGCCAGCAGCTCACTAGCAGACACCGGGGAGCTGTTTTTT. Its protein product is CASSSLADTGELFF.

V and J are TRBV28 and TRBJ1-4; 7 bases are a match to TRBD1. Trimming removed 3 bases from V and 8 bases from J; junction bases left unmatched: 12. CDR1 MDHEN and CDR2 SYDVKM come from the germline V gene. The CDR3 has 16 residues. CDR3 protein: CASSFRQGLGPEKLFF. CDR3 nucleotides: TGTGCCAGCAGTTTCAGACAGGGATTAGGTCCGGAAAAACTGTTTTTT.

This sequence joins TRBV4-3 and TRBJ2-7; a weak D match, TRBD2 (6 bases). Germline-derived CDR1 and CDR2 are LGHNA and YSLEER. The CDR3 has 14 amino acids. The germline V and J ends were trimmed by 0 bases and 3 bases, with 9 bases remaining between them. As DNA, the CDR3 is TGCGCCAGCAGCCAAGAGATTAGCGGCTACGAGCAGTACTTC. This codes for CASSQEISGYEQYF.

The chain is built from TRBV4-1 and TRBJ2-1, with 10 bases aligning to TRBD2. V lost 6 bases to trimming and J lost 1 base; unmatched junction nucleotides: 6. In germline, CDR1 is MGHRA, CDR2 YSYEKL. CDR3 size: 16 residues. CDR3 region: CASRQSGRASYNEQFF. The DNA of the CDR3 is TGCGCCAGCAGACAAAGCGGGAGGGCGTCCTACAATGAGCAGTTCTTC.

In its sample, this clone was seen once. The chain couples TRBV10-3 to TRBJ1-1, with 7 bases fitting TRBD1. The CDR3 covers 12 residues. Looked up from germline, CDR1 is ENHRY and CDR2 is SYGVKD. V lost 10 bases, J lost 0 bases, and 2 bases stayed unmatched. CDR3 nucleotide sequence: TGTGCCACGGGACAGATGAACACTGAAGCTTTCTTT. Protein sequence: CATGQMNTEAFF.

The CDR3 coding sequence is TGTGCCAGCGCAGCCCTCGGAGTGGGCGGGCAAGAGACCCAGTACTTC. Residues: CASAALGVGGQETQYF. The chain carries TRBV28 and TRBJ2-5, with D possibly TRBD2 on 5 matching bases. V was shortened by 8 bases and J by 2 bases, with 21 bases between the two germline ends. This CDR3 is built from 16 residues. Germline assignment: CDR1 MDHEN and CDR2 SYDVKM.

The chain combines TRBV5-4 with TRBJ2-7; D is unresolved. Trimming stripped 0 bases from V and 2 bases from J, with 3 bases between. This CDR3 has 12 residues. CDR1 SGHNT and CDR2 YYREEE come from the germline V gene (reference sequence). DNA for the CDR3: TGTGCCAGCAGCTTGGGGGCCTACGAGCAGTACTTC. Its protein product is CASSLGAYEQYF.

Written as DNA, the CDR3 is TGTGCCAGCAGCTTAGGGGTATCGGTTCGGGGGGGCTACGAGCAGTACTTC. Protein product: CASSLGVSVRGGYEQYF. The V gene is TRBV7-2, the J gene TRBJ2-7; 8 positions match TRBD2. Germline CDR1 SGHTA, CDR2 FQGNSA. The V segment lost 1 base and the J segment 3 bases; nucleotides outside the gene matches: 11. CDR3 length equals 17 residues.

This clone was observed a few times. V and J are TRBV28 and TRBJ2-1, with 10 nucleotides matching TRBD1. Germline V CDR1 and CDR2: MDHEN, SYDVKM. The CDR3 runs to 16 residues. The trim removed 1 base at V and 4 bases at J, leaving 4 bases unmatched. CDR3 sequence (DNA): TGTGCCAGCAGTTTATTAGGACAGGGGGGGTACAATGAGCAGTTCTTC. Protein sequence: CASSLLGQGGYNEQFF.

The CDR3, as DNA: TGTGCCAGCAGCTTAGAAGGGTTCGGCAATCAGCCCCAGCATTTT. Its translation is CASSLEGFGNQPQHF. This chain uses TRBV7-8 with TRBJ1-5; no reliable D call. The V gene lost 1 base and the J gene lost 2 bases, with 9 bases spanning the gap. Germline V CDR1 and CDR2: SGHVS, FQNEAQ. CDR3 length: 15 amino acids.

The sample holds a few counts of this clone. This chain connects TRBV6-4 to TRBJ2-3; TRBD1 is a possible D gene (6 bases). The CDR3 consists of 14 residues. The V gene's germline CDR1 is MRHNA and CDR2 SNTAGT. Trimming shortened V by 3 bases and J by 4 bases, and 11 bases separated the two germline ends. The CDR3 region is CASSEIEGADTQYF. The CDR3 nucleotides read TGTGCCAGCAGTGAAATAGAGGGGGCAGATACGCAGTATTTT.

The V call is TRBV7-8, the J call TRBJ1-5; a weak D match, TRBD1 (5 bases). CDR1 is SGHVS, CDR2 FQNEAQ, per germline. Deletions cut 1 base from V and 7 bases from J, with 23 bases between. CDR3 length equals 18 residues. The CDR3 region has the DNA TGTGCCAGCAGCTTAGGGGCCGCAGGGTATGGGTTCGAGCAGCCCCAGCATTTT. This translates into CASSLGAAGYGFEQPQHF.

The gene calls are TRBV2 and TRBJ1-1; 7 bases agree with TRBD1. This CDR3 has 13 amino acids. The V and J ends lost 6 bases and 3 bases, in that order; junction bases with no gene match: 4. CDR1 and CDR2 (germline): SNHLY, FYNNEI. The CDR3 loop is CASRFTGDTEAFF. CDR3 in DNA: TGTGCCAGCAGATTTACAGGGGACACTGAAGCTTTCTTT.

V usage is TRBV6-6 and J usage is TRBJ1-2; D gene ambiguous. Trimming removed 6 bases at V and 8 bases at J, with 16 bases between. The CDR3 has 13 amino acids. Germline values: CDR1 MNHNY, CDR2 SVGAGI (reference sequence). In DNA form, the CDR3 reads TGTGCCAGCAGCTCTGGAGGAGGAGGCGGCTACACCTTC. Amino acid sequence: CASSSGGGGGYTF.

V usage is TRBV6-6 and J usage is TRBJ1-5; D is unclear. The CDR3 is made up of 14 amino acids. V was cut by 1 base and J by 0 bases, with 4 bases left in between. Germline V gene lookup returns CDR1 MNHNY and CDR2 SVGAGI (reference sequence). DNA of the CDR3: TGTGCCAGCAGTTACTGGGATAGCAATCAGCCCCAGCATTTT. Translation: CASSYWDSNQPQHF.

The chain recombines TRBV6-1 with TRBJ2-7; 9 bases match TRBD1. V shed 3 bases and J 2 bases; nucleotides not matched to a gene: 5. CDR1 and CDR2 from the germline V gene are MNHNS and SASEGT. This CDR3 is built from 15 residues. This CDR3 reads CASSEEWTGAYEQYF. The CDR3 DNA is TGTGCCAGCAGTGAGGAATGGACAGGGGCCTACGAGCAGTACTTC.